This T cell receptor (beta chain) was captured by sequencing in a study of T cell responses to AZD1222 COVID-19 vaccine. Germline CDR1 reads SGHDT; CDR2 reads YYEEEE. The CDR3 spans 15 residues. The ends were cut back, 4 bases at V and 4 bases at J, with 17 bases in the middle. This table comes from immunoSEQ multiplex PCR, and its TCRdb copy is limited to in-frame clones, with some not included. The table lists 200,000 or so clones, approximately 93% of them singletons. Points from the study as a whole: Repertoires were sampled only after the peak T cell response. In a largely white British group with more females than males, clonal diversity was possibly underestimated.

A word on this clone: What it recognizes is unknown.

The gene calls are TRBV5-6 and TRBJ1-2; no clear D. This receptor was identified in an adult who received the AZD1222 COVID-19 vaccine. The material was peripheral blood, obtained 28 days after the second AZD1222 dose. The CDR3 here is CASSLAARYFYGYTF. CDR3 in DNA: TGTGCCAGCAGCCTCGCGGCAAGGTACTTCTATGGCTACACCTTC.